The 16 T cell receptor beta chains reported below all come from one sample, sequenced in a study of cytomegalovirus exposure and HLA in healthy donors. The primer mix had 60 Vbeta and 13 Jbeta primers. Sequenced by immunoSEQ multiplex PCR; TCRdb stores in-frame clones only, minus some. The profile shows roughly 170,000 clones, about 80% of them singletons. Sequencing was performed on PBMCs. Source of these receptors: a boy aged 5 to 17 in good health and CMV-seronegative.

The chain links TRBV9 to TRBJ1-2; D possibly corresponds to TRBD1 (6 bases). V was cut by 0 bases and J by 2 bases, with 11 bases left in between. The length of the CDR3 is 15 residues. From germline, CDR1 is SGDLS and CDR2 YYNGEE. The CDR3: CASSVALGANYGYTF. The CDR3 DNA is TGTGCCAGCAGCGTAGCTTTGGGGGCGAACTATGGCTACACCTTC.

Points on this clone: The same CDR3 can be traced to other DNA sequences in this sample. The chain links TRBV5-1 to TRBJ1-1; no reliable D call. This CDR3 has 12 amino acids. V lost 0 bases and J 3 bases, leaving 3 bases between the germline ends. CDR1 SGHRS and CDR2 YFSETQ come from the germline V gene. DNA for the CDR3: TGCGCCAGCAGCTTGGCGGACACTGAAGCTTTCTTT. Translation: CASSLADTEAFF.

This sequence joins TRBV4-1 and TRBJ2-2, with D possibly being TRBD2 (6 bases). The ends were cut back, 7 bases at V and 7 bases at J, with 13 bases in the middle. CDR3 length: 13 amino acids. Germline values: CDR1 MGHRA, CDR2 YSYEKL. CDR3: CASKEGSVGELFF. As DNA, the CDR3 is TGCGCCAGCAAGGAGGGGTCGGTCGGGGAGCTGTTTTTT.

The CDR3 bases are TGTGCCAGCAGCGTAGACCGAGCGGGAGGTCGCAGCTCCTACAATGAGCAGTTCTTC. It yields the protein CASSVDRAGGRSSYNEQFF. The genes are TRBV9 and TRBJ2-1; TRBD2 agrees at 9 bases. V shed 0 bases and J 0 bases; nucleotides not matched to a gene: 10. Germline V CDR1 and CDR2: SGDLS, YYNGEE. This CDR3 is built from 19 residues.

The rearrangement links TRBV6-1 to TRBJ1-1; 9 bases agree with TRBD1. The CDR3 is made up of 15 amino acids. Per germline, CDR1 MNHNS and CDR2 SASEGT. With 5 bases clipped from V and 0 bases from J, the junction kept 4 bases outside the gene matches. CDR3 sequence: CASSQRTGVNTEAFF. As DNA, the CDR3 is TGTGCCAGCAGTCAACGGACAGGGGTGAACACTGAAGCTTTCTTT.

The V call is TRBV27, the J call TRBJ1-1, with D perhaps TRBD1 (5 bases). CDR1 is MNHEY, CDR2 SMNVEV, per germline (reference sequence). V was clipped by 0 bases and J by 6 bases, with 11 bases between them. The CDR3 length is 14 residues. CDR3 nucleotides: TGTGCCAGCAGTTTATCAAGGGGCAGACCTGAAGCTTTCTTT. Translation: CASSLSRGRPEAFF.

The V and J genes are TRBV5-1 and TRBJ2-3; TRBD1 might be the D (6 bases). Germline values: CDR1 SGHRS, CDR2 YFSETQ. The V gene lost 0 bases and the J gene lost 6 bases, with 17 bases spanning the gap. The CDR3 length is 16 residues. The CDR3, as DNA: TGCGCCAGCAGCTTGGAAGGGGGAACAGGTTTGGATACGCAGTATTTT. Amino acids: CASSLEGGTGLDTQYF.

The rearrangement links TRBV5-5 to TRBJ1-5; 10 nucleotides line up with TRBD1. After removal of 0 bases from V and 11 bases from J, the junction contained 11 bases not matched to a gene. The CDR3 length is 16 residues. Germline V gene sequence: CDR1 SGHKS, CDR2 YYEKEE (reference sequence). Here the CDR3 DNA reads TGTGCCAGCAGCTTGGGAGACAGGGGGCTTGGGAAGGCCCAGCATTTT. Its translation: CASSLGDRGLGKAQHF.

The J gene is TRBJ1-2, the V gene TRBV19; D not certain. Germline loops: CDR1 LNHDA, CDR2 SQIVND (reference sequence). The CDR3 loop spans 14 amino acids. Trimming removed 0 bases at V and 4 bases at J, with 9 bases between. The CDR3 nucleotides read TGTGCCAGTAGTATAGAGGGGAGCTTCTATGGCTACACCTTC. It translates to CASSIEGSFYGYTF.

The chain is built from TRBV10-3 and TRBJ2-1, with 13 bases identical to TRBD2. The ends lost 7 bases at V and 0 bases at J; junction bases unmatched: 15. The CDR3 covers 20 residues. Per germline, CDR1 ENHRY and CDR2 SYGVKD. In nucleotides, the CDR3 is TGTGCCATCAAATCGGGGACTAGCGGGATTTTCCAGAGCTCCTACAATGAGCAGTTCTTC. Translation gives CAIKSGTSGIFQSSYNEQFF.

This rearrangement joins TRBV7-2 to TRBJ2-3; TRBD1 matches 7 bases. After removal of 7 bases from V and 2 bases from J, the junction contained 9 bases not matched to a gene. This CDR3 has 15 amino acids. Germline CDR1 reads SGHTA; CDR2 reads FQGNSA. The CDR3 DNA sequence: TGTGCCAGCATCTACGGGACAGCGATCACAGATACGCAGTATTTT. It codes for CASIYGTAITDTQYF.

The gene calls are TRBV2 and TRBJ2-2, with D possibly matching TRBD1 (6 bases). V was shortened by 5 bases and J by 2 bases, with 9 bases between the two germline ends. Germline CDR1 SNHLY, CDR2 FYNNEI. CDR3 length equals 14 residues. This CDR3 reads CASSPGTNTGELFF. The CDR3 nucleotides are TGTGCCAGCAGTCCCGGGACAAACACCGGGGAGCTGTTTTTT.

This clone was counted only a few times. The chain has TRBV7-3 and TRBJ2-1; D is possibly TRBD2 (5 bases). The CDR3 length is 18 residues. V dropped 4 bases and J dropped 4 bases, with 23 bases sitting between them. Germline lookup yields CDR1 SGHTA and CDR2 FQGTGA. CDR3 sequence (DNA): TGTGCCAGCAGCTCCCTTAATTGGATGACCGGGGAATACAATGAGCAGTTCTTC. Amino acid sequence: CASSSLNWMTGEYNEQFF.

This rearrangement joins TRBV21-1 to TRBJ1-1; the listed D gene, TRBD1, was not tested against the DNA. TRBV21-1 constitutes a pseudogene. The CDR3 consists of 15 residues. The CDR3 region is CASSSLPRDDTEAFF. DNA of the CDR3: TGTGCCAGCAGCAGCCTACCCAGGGATGACACTGAAGCTTTCTTT.

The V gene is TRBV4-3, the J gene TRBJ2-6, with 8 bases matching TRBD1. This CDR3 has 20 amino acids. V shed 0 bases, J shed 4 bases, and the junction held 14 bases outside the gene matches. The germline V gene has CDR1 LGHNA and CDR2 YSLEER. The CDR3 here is CASSQEDQAGGLGGANVLTF. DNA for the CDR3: TGCGCCAGCAGCCAAGAAGATCAGGCAGGGGGCTTGGGAGGGGCCAACGTCCTGACTTTC.

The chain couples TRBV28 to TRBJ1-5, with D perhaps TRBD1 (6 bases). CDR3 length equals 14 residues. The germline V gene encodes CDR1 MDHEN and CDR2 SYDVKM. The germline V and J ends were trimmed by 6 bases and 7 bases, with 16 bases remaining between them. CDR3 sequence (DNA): TGTGCCAGCAGCAAACGGGGGGCAAGACAGCCCCAGCATTTT. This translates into CASSKRGARQPQHF. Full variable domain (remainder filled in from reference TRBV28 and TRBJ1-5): DVKVTQSSRYLVKRTGEKVFLECVQDMDHENMFWYRQDPGLGLRLIYFSYDVKMKEKGDIPEGYSVSREKKERFSLILESASTNQTSMYLCASSKRGARQPQHFGDGTRLSIL.